The present entry profiles one T cell receptor (beta chain) with its context. Its antigen is unidentified. Scientists ran DNA taken from cultured CD4+ T cells through the Oncomine TCR Beta short-read assay for sequencing. A single record per CDR3 protein comes from TCRdb applying MiXCR to the PCR reads. The table has approximately 15,000 distinct CDR3 sequences, roughly 50% seen once. Per germline, CDR1 SGHTA and CDR2 FQGNSA. V lost 1 base and J lost 2, with 24 bases in between. CDR3 size: 19 residues. This record comes from a study of vaccination and CD4 T cells after COVID-19. Study observations and caveats: For convalescent patients, 304 of the 307 vaccine-specific clones analyzed were classified as spike mono-reactive.

Treatment specified: approximately nine-day PBMC culture with coronavirus spike peptide pools or control peptides (ViraFEST assay). IL-2 at roughly 9.2 IU/ml and peptide pools at approximately 10 ug/ml were added to PBMCs cultured at a few million per well. The input for sequencing was CD4+ T cells from blood, cultured in vitro, taken before SARS-CoV-2 vaccination. The sequence was obtained from a human donor who had recovered from COVID-19. V usage is TRBV7-2 and J usage is TRBJ2-7; D is tentatively TRBD1 or TRBD2 (6 bases each). The CDR3 is CASSLGRGRGGSRAYEQYF. In DNA, the CDR3 is TGTGCCAGCAGCTTAGGCCGCGGCAGGGGAGGTTCGAGGGCCTACGAGCAGTACTTC. The variable domain in full, with the rest retrieved from reference TRBV7-2 and TRBJ2-7, is GAGVSQSPSNKVTEKGKDVELRCDPISGHTALYWYRQSLGQGLEFLIYFQGNSAPDKSGLPSDRFSAERTGGSVSTLTIQRTQQEDSAVYLCASSLGRGRGGSRAYEQYFGPGTRLTVT.